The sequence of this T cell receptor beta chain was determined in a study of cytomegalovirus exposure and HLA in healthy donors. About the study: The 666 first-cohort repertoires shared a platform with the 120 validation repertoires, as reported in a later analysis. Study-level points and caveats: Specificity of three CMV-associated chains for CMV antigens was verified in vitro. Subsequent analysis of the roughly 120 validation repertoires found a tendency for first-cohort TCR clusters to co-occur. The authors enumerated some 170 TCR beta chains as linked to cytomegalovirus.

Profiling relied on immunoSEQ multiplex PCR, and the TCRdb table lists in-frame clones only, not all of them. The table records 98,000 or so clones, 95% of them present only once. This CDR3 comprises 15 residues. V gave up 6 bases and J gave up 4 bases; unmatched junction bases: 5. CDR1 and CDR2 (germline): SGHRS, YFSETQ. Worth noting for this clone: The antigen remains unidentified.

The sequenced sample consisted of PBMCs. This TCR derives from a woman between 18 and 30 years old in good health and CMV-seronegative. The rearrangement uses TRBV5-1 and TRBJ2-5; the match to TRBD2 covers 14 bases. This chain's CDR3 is CASNSGTSGRETQYF. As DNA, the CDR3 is TGCGCCAGCAACTCCGGGACTAGCGGGAGAGAGACCCAGTACTTC.